Presented here are 15 T cell receptor beta chains from one specimen sequenced in a study of blood T cell repertoires in COVID-19. TCRdb keeps only in-frame clones here, not all; method: immunoSEQ multiplex PCR. The sample consists of 250,000 to 350,000 clones, approximately 90% of them appearing once. The sequencing sample was made of peripheral blood. These TCRs come from a woman under 40 who had recovered from COVID-19.

The chain has TRBV5-6 and TRBJ1-3, with D perhaps TRBD1 (5 bases). In germline, CDR1 is SGHDT, CDR2 YYEEEE. Trimming left V 1 base short and J 0 bases short, with 8 bases between. This CDR3 region has 15 residues. CDR3 residues: CASSLRGNSGNTIYF. The CDR3 nucleotides read TGTGCCAGCAGCTTGAGGGGCAACTCTGGAAACACCATATATTTT.

This clone was counted only a few times. V usage is TRBV6-5 and J usage is TRBJ1-5; D is uncertain. In germline, CDR1 is MNHEY, CDR2 SVGAGI. This CDR3 is built from 14 residues. Between the trimmed V and J ends, which lost 0 bases and 4 bases, there was a span of 7 bases. The CDR3 nucleotides read TGTGCCAGCAGTTACTCAGGAGCAAATCAGCCCCAGCATTTT. Its protein is CASSYSGANQPQHF.

This chain uses TRBV6-1 with TRBJ2-3; 7 bases align to TRBD2. Germline-derived CDR1 and CDR2 are MNHNS and SASEGT. Trimming took 3 bases from V and 4 from J; bases not matched to a gene: 4. The CDR3 loop spans 14 amino acids. CDR3 residues: CASSETSIADTQYF. The CDR3 DNA follows: TGTGCCAGCAGTGAGACTAGCATAGCAGATACGCAGTATTTT.

This chain joins TRBV4-1 and TRBJ2-7; tentatively, D is TRBD2 (6 bases). V was trimmed by 4 bases and J by 6 bases, leaving 19 bases between them. CDR3 size: 15 residues. Germline CDR1 MGHRA, CDR2 YSYEKL. CDR3 in DNA: TGCGCCAGCAGCCTCCTAGTGGAGGGAGTGGGCGAGCAGTACTTC. Translation gives CASSLLVEGVGEQYF.

This chain links TRBV4-3 with TRBJ2-7, with TRBD2 matching over 7 bases. J gave up 2 bases and V 0 bases, and 4 bases lay outside the gene matches. The CDR3 totals 15 residues. The germline V gene has CDR1 LGHNA and CDR2 YSLEER. For the CDR3, the DNA is TGCGCCAGCAGCCAAGAAGCGGCGGGAGCCTACGAGCAGTACTTC. This codes for CASSQEAAGAYEQYF.

The chain recombines TRBV10-3 with TRBJ1-3, with D uncertain. CDR1 is ENHRY and CDR2 is SYGVKD in the germline V gene. The V gene lost 0 bases and the J gene lost 2 bases, with 8 bases spanning the gap. The CDR3 sequence is 15 residues long. DNA of the CDR3: TGTGCCATCAGTGAGTCGATCGGTACTGGAAACACCATATATTTT. This gives the protein CAISESIGTGNTIYF.

V gene TRBV11-2 combines with J gene TRBJ2-3; the match to TRBD1 covers 7 bases. From germline, CDR1 is SGHAT and CDR2 FQNNGV. V lost 4 bases, J lost 2 bases, and 9 bases stayed unmatched. The CDR3 contains 16 residues. This chain's CDR3 is CASSSMGQTFTDTQYF. DNA for the CDR3: TGTGCCAGCAGCTCAATGGGACAGACCTTCACAGATACGCAGTATTTT.

The V gene is TRBV5-4, the J gene TRBJ2-1, with 7 bases identical to TRBD1. With 3 bases clipped from V and 5 bases from J, the junction kept 8 bases outside the gene matches. CDR1 SGHNT and CDR2 YYREEE come from the germline V gene (reference sequence). The CDR3 contains 15 residues. CDR3 in DNA: TGTGCCAGCAGCTCCGGGACAGTAGGGGACAATGAGCAGTTCTTC. Translation: CASSSGTVGDNEQFF.

The chain joins TRBV19 to TRBJ1-4, with 9 bases that match TRBD1. The CDR3 is 14 amino acids. Per the germline V gene, CDR1 is LNHDA and CDR2 is SQIVND (reference sequence). The trim removed 4 bases at V and 7 bases at J, leaving 4 bases unmatched. CDR3 region: CASSTGTGSEKLFF. The CDR3 DNA is TGTGCCAGTAGTACCGGGACAGGGAGTGAAAAACTGTTTTTT.

V and J are TRBV5-4 and TRBJ2-5; a possible D gene is TRBD1 (5 bases). V lost 4 bases to trimming and J lost 1 base, with 20 bases between them. The CDR3 length is 17 residues. In germline, CDR1 is SGHNT, CDR2 YYREEE (reference sequence). CDR3: CASSRTLVGAGQETQYF. The CDR3 coding sequence is TGTGCCAGCAGCAGAACGCTTGTAGGGGCCGGCCAAGAGACCCAGTACTTC.

The chain links TRBV5-3 to TRBJ2-3; D not resolved. TRBV5-3 is marked as an open reading frame, function uncertain. The V gene lost 2 bases and the J gene lost 4 bases, with 17 bases spanning the gap. The CDR3 contains 16 residues. DNA of the CDR3: TGTGCCAGAAGCTTCATCTCGCCACACCTCCCAGATACGCAGTATTTT. This sequence encodes CARSFISPHLPDTQYF.

The chain is built from TRBV7-2 and TRBJ1-6, with TRBD1 identical over 7 bases. Per the germline V gene, CDR1 is SGHTA and CDR2 is FQGNSA. The CDR3 sequence is 16 residues long. Unmatched junction bases numbered 2, after V lost 1 base and J lost 2 bases. CDR3 protein: CASSLGTGAYNSPLHF. In DNA, the CDR3 is TGTGCCAGCAGCTTAGGAACAGGGGCCTATAATTCACCCCTCCACTTT.

CDR3 DNA: TGCGCCAGCAGCCAAGTAAAGGGGTGGACTGAAGCTTTCTTT. It specifies CASSQVKGWTEAFF. The chain recombines TRBV4-1 with TRBJ1-1, with TRBD1 as a possible D gene (5 bases). V was shortened by 1 base and J by 5 bases, with 11 bases between the two germline ends. Germline-derived CDR1 and CDR2 are MGHRA and YSYEKL. The CDR3 spans 14 residues.

CDR3 nucleotides: TGTGCCAGCAGCTTTAATACCCAGGGGATCCACGAGCAGTACTTC. Translated: CASSFNTQGIHEQYF. The chain uses TRBV5-4 and TRBJ2-7; perhaps TRBD1 as D (6 bases). This CDR3 spans 15 amino acids. Germline V gene sequence: CDR1 SGHNT, CDR2 YYREEE (reference sequence). The V end was cut by 2 bases, the J end by 5 bases, with 17 bases between.

This chain uses TRBV7-2 with TRBJ1-1, with 10 bases aligning to TRBD1. Trimming removed 3 bases from V and 4 bases from J; junction bases left unmatched: 5. Germline loops: CDR1 SGHTA, CDR2 FQGNSA. This CDR3 is built from 15 residues. The CDR3 bases are TGTGCCAGCAGCTTGGGGGGACAGGGGACCACTGAAGCTTTCTTT. The encoded protein is CASSLGGQGTTEAFF. Supplemented by reference TRBV7-2 and TRBJ1-1, the full variable domain reads GAGVSQSPSNKVTEKGKDVELRCDPISGHTALYWYRQSLGQGLEFLIYFQGNSAPDKSGLPSDRFSAERTGGSVSTLTIQRTQQEDSAVYLCASSLGGQGTTEAFFGQGTRLTVV.